The clone carrying this T cell receptor beta chain was picked up many times. What it binds is not known. These data come from a study of identical twins. Study-wide results and limits: Some out-of-frame alpha sequences were shared by twins, and these showed excess low generation probability. Weaker excess sharing between twins was seen in beta out-of-frame sequences. Reduced insertions were recorded for abundant cord blood beta clonotypes, with no such pattern in memory repertoires.

The CDR3 runs 14 residues. V shed 7 bases and J 4 bases; nucleotides not matched to a gene: 8. Germline lookup yields CDR1 SQVTM and CDR2 ANQGSEA. Unique molecular identifiers were present on the cDNA, which also gained a universal primer site by template switching. TCRdb analysed the 5' RACE reads with MiXCR anew, one entry per CDR3 protein. Of some 330,000 distinct CDR3 sequences listed, around 9% are singletons. This sequence joins TRBV29-1 and TRBJ2-1; 9 bases match TRBD1. The sequenced sample was naive T cells sorted from blood. This TCR came from a woman between 50 and 59 years old in good health. CDR3 sequence: CSAPPGQGYNEQFF. The CDR3 DNA follows: TGCAGCGCACCGCCGGGACAGGGATACAATGAGCAGTTCTTC.